Listed here are 3 T cell receptor beta chains from one sample, sequenced in a study of cytomegalovirus exposure and HLA in healthy donors. The PCR employed 60 Vbeta primers together with 13 Jbeta primers. Assay: immunoSEQ multiplex PCR; the TCRdb copy retains only in-frame clones and omits some. This table has around 150,000 clones, roughly 81% appearing once. Sequencing input: PBMCs. Receptors originate from a man aged 18 to 29 in good health and CMV-seropositive.

The chain couples TRBV7-2 to TRBJ2-2; 7 positions match TRBD1. CDR3 size: 16 residues. CDR1 and CDR2 from the germline V gene are SGHTA and FQGNSA. V lost 3 bases, J lost 4 bases, and 8 bases stayed unmatched. CDR3: CASSLYRGVRTGELFF. The CDR3 bases are TGTGCCAGCAGCTTGTACAGGGGAGTTCGCACCGGGGAGCTGTTTTTT. Based on the CDR3 plus reference TRBV7-2 and TRBJ2-2, the full variable domain is GAGVSQSPSNKVTEKGKDVELRCDPISGHTALYWYRQSLGQGLEFLIYFQGNSAPDKSGLPSDRFSAERTGGSVSTLTIQRTQQEDSAVYLCASSLYRGVRTGELFFGEGSRLTVL.

The chain links TRBV15 to TRBJ1-1, with D possibly TRBD1 on 6 matching bases. The CDR3 extends over 14 amino acids. Trimming left V 6 bases short and J 0 bases short, with 11 bases between. The germline V gene has CDR1 LNHNV and CDR2 YYDKDF (reference sequence). The CDR3: CATREGVMNTEAFF. DNA of the CDR3: TGTGCCACCAGAGAGGGGGTTATGAACACTGAAGCTTTCTTT.

The gene calls are TRBV18 and TRBJ2-2, with D uncertain. CDR1 and CDR2 from the germline V gene are KGHSH and LQKENI. The CDR3 extends over 15 amino acids. V was shortened by 5 bases and J by 0 bases, with 10 bases between the two germline ends. In nucleotides, the CDR3 is TGTGCCAGCTCATCCAGGTTGACGAACACCGGGGAGCTGTTTTTT. The encoded protein is CASSSRLTNTGELFF.